These 26 T cell receptor beta chains were sequenced from one sample in a study of radiation and T cells in renal cell carcinoma. Time point of the sample: baseline pretreatment blood. Treatment here: 15 Gy SBRT to primary tumor, nephrectomy 4 weeks later. Some clones are missing from TCRdb's copy, which holds only in-frame ones; the method was immunoSEQ multiplex PCR. Of 150,000 or so clones in the sample, about 88% were seen once. Sample: blood, taken from a patient whose treatment included radiotherapy and nephrectomy. Source of these receptors: a woman between 65 and 79 years old with renal cell carcinoma.

This chain links TRBV6-1 with TRBJ2-1; possibly TRBD1 or TRBD2 for D (5 bases each). V was clipped by 6 bases and J by 7 bases, with 16 bases between them. The CDR3 consists of 14 residues. CDR1 is MNHNS, CDR2 SASEGT, per germline. DNA for the CDR3: TGTGCCAGCAGCCGCGATGGGACGAGGAATGAGCAGTTCTTC. Its translation: CASSRDGTRNEQFF.

The V gene is TRBV9, the J gene TRBJ1-6; a possible D gene is TRBD1 (5 bases). The CDR3 has 14 residues. V lost 3 bases to trimming and J lost 9 bases, with 13 bases between them. Germline CDR1 reads SGDLS; CDR2 reads YYNGEE. The CDR3 loop is CASSGQARASPLHF. CDR3 DNA: TGTGCCAGCAGCGGTCAGGCCAGGGCTTCACCCCTCCACTTT.

The rearrangement uses TRBV4-3 and TRBJ1-2; 10 bases line up with TRBD1. The V gene's germline CDR1 is LGHNA and CDR2 YSLEER. J was trimmed by 1 base and V by 4 bases; bases with no gene match: 3. There are 15 residues in the CDR3. The CDR3 region has the DNA TGCGCCAGCAGCCCGGGACAGGGGATTAACTATGGCTACACCTTC. This encodes CASSPGQGINYGYTF.

This clone was picked up one time. The chain uses TRBV6-1 and TRBJ2-1, with D hard to call. The CDR3 spans 13 residues. Trimming stripped 0 bases from V and 9 bases from J, with 9 bases between. Germline CDR1 MNHNS, CDR2 SASEGT. The CDR3 coding sequence is TGTGCCAGCAGTGAAGCTACCATGGCTGAGCAGTTCTTC. As protein: CASSEATMAEQFF.

V usage is TRBV7-2 and J usage is TRBJ2-1; TRBD1 matches at 9 bases. The CDR3 has 17 residues. Germline CDR1 SGHTA, CDR2 FQGNSA. Trimming took 6 bases from V and 0 from J; bases not matched to a gene: 9. The CDR3: CASSSLRQGGSYNEQFF. CDR3 bases: TGTGCCAGCAGTTCACTCCGACAGGGGGGCTCCTACAATGAGCAGTTCTTC.

The chain combines TRBV7-2 with TRBJ2-3; 8 bases are a match to TRBD2. The V gene end was trimmed by 5 bases and the J gene end by 6 bases; junction bases not matched to a gene: 7. Germline CDR1 reads SGHTA; CDR2 reads FQGNSA. There are 14 residues in the CDR3. The CDR3 region is CASSTGTRSDTQYF. The CDR3, as DNA: TGTGCCAGCAGCACCGGGACTAGAAGCGATACGCAGTATTTT.

This chain joins TRBV7-2 and TRBJ2-7, with D perhaps matching TRBD1 or TRBD2 (5 bases each). Germline loops: CDR1 SGHTA, CDR2 FQGNSA. The V gene lost 5 bases and the J gene lost 2 bases, with 13 bases spanning the gap. CDR3 length equals 14 residues. Written as DNA, the CDR3 is TGTGCCAGCAGCCCCGGGGTAGGGGCCTACGAGCAGTACTTC. Its translation: CASSPGVGAYEQYF.

A note on this clone: One junction end does not reproduce the germline sequence, and a read error may be involved. This chain joins TRBV7-7 and TRBJ1-3; D is ambiguous. The germline V gene has CDR1 SSHAT and CDR2 FNYEAQ (reference sequence). The CDR3 is 11 residues long. CDR3 sequence: CASSPQNTIYF. In DNA form, the CDR3 reads TGTGCTAGCAGCCCGCAGAACACCATATATTTT.

The chain joins TRBV19 to TRBJ1-5, with D possibly TRBD1 on 5 matching bases. The ends were cut back, 9 bases at V and 4 bases at J, with 16 bases in the middle. Per the germline V gene, CDR1 is LNHDA and CDR2 is SQIVND (reference sequence). The CDR3 has 14 amino acids. The CDR3 DNA sequence: TGTGCCAGCAGGATCAGGGAGGGAAATCAGCCCCAGCATTTT. Translation gives CASRIREGNQPQHF.

This clone was observed a handful of times. The J gene is TRBJ1-1, the V gene TRBV10-3, with D unclear. The CDR3 is 13 amino acids. Germline values: CDR1 ENHRY, CDR2 SYGVKD. Trimming pared 10 bases from V and 5 bases from J, leaving 17 bases between. Here the CDR3 DNA reads TGTGCCACTACACTGTCGACGATGACTGAAGCTTTCTTT. This encodes CATTLSTMTEAFF.

The gene calls are TRBV5-1 and TRBJ2-3, with D perhaps TRBD2 (6 bases). V was pared by 0 bases and J by 6 bases, with 14 bases between. CDR3 length equals 15 residues. From germline, CDR1 is SGHRS and CDR2 YFSETQ. The CDR3: CASSLGGASADTQYF. The CDR3 DNA reads as TGCGCCAGCAGCTTGGGCGGGGCCTCCGCCGATACGCAGTATTTT.

This clone was counted only a few times. The chain employs TRBV9 and TRBJ2-3, with TRBD2 matching 8 bases. CDR1 SGDLS and CDR2 YYNGEE come from the germline V gene. The CDR3 is 19 residues long. J lost 2 bases, V lost 0 bases, and 14 bases had no gene match. The CDR3, as DNA: TGTGCCAGCAGCGTAGAGGGAGCGGGGGAGTGGTATAACACAGATACGCAGTATTTT. It yields the protein CASSVEGAGEWYNTDTQYF.

A single count supports this clone. The V and J genes are TRBV5-8 and TRBJ2-3; D gene uncertain. Germline V lookup: CDR1 SGHTS, CDR2 YDEGEE. V lost 5 bases and J 6 bases, leaving 4 bases between the germline ends. The CDR3 is made up of 10 amino acids. CDR3 sequence (DNA): TGTGCCAGCAGGAGGGATACGCAGTATTTT. Translating gives CASRRDTQYF. Looking up the rest from reference TRBV5-8 and TRBJ2-3 gives the full variable domain: EAGVTQSPTHLIKTRGQQATLRCSPISGHTSVYWYQQALGLGLQFLLWYDEGEERNRGNFPPRFSGRQFPNYSSELNVNALELEDSALYLCASRRDTQYFGPGTRLTVL.

The chain is built from TRBV6-1 and TRBJ2-2; no definite D call. Germline CDR1 is MNHNS and CDR2 is SASEGT. The V end lost 2 bases, the J end lost 6 bases, and 7 bases lay between the germline ends. The length of the CDR3 is 13 residues. CDR3 in amino acids: CASSERSPGELFF. CDR3 coding DNA: TGTGCCAGCAGTGAAAGGAGCCCCGGGGAGCTGTTTTTT.

As for this clone: Other DNA sequences within the sample encode an identical CDR3. The chain is built from TRBV18 and TRBJ2-7; D not certain. V was shortened by 0 bases and J by 3 bases, with 6 bases between the two germline ends. Germline values: CDR1 KGHSH, CDR2 LQKENI. The CDR3 has 13 amino acids. For the CDR3, the DNA is TGTGCCAGCTCACCACCATCGAGCTACGAGCAGTACTTC. It is translated as CASSPPSSYEQYF. Drawing the rest from reference TRBV18 and TRBJ2-7, the complete variable domain is NAGVMQNPRHLVRRRGQEARLRCSPMKGHSHVYWYRQLPEEGLKFMVYLQKENIIDESGMPKERFSAEFPKEGPSILRIQQVVRGDSAAYFCASSPPSSYEQYFGPGTRLTVT.

The chain employs TRBV5-1 and TRBJ2-7; D possibly corresponds to TRBD2 (5 bases). The V gene's germline CDR1 is SGHRS and CDR2 YFSETQ. Trimming cost V 0 bases and J 5 bases, with 18 bases left between them. The CDR3 totals 16 residues. CDR3 loop: CASSLGGEGGWNEQYF. CDR3 nucleotide sequence: TGCGCCAGCAGCTTGGGTGGAGAGGGCGGATGGAACGAGCAGTACTTC.

This chain joins TRBV7-3 and TRBJ2-3; 8 bases map to TRBD1. This CDR3 is built from 14 residues. The junction had 1 base not matched to a gene; V was cut back by 5 bases and J by 0 bases. The germline gives CDR1 SGHTA, CDR2 FQGTGA. This chain's CDR3 is CASSRDRSTDTQYF. The CDR3 DNA follows: TGTGCCAGCAGCCGGGACAGGAGCACAGATACGCAGTATTTT.

CDR3 in DNA: TGCGCCAGCAGCTCCCGACTAGCGGGGGGCTCCTACGAGCAGTACTTC. This sequence encodes CASSSRLAGGSYEQYF. The J gene is TRBJ2-7, the V gene TRBV5-1; 13 bases are shared with TRBD2. V gave up 3 bases and J gave up 0 bases; unmatched junction bases: 3. Germline CDR1 and CDR2: SGHRS and YFSETQ. There are 16 residues in the CDR3. Based on the CDR3 plus reference TRBV5-1 and TRBJ2-7, the full variable domain is KAGVTQTPRYLIKTRGQQVTLSCSPISGHRSVSWYQQTPGQGLQFLFEYFSETQRNKGNFPGRFSGRQFSNSRSEMNVSTLELGDSALYLCASSSRLAGGSYEQYFGPGTRLTVT.

The V gene is TRBV7-9, the J gene TRBJ2-5, with unresolved D. Germline CDR1 SEHNR, CDR2 FQNEAQ (reference sequence). CDR3 length equals 13 residues. The V gene lost 1 base and the J gene lost 5 bases, with 8 bases spanning the gap. CDR3 loop: CASSLDPRETQYF. The CDR3 DNA reads TGTGCCAGCAGCTTAGATCCTCGTGAGACCCAGTACTTC. Complete variable domain (other parts from reference TRBV7-9 and TRBJ2-5): DTGVSQNPRHKITKRGQNVTFRCDPISEHNRLYWYRQTLGQGPEFLTYFQNEAQLEKSRLLSDRFSAERPKGSFSTLEIQRTEQGDSAMYLCASSLDPRETQYFGPGTRLLVL.

The rearrangement links TRBV7-8 to TRBJ2-3; 8 nucleotides match TRBD2. This CDR3 region has 15 residues. CDR1 and CDR2 from the germline V gene are SGHVS and FQNEAQ. Unmatched junction bases numbered 5, after V lost 1 base and J lost 5 bases. The CDR3 DNA reads as TGTGCCAGCAGCTTAGTCGGGGGGGCCGTAGATACGCAGTATTTT. Its translation: CASSLVGGAVDTQYF.

The rearrangement links TRBV18 to TRBJ2-7; 9 bases agree with TRBD1. The CDR3 is made up of 15 amino acids. Germline CDR1 KGHSH, CDR2 LQKENI. V dropped 3 bases and J dropped 4; count of bases not matched to a gene: 7. CDR3 protein: CASSPGTGSSYEQYF. CDR3 nucleotides: TGTGCCAGCTCACCCGGGACAGGGTCCTCATACGAGCAGTACTTC.

This chain uses TRBV28 with TRBJ1-5, with D maybe TRBD1 (5 bases). The ends were cut back, 3 bases at V and 6 bases at J, with 12 bases in the middle. Germline V gives CDR1 MDHEN, CDR2 SYDVKM. There are 14 residues in the CDR3. The chain's CDR3 is CASSLGGFSQPQHF. CDR3 sequence (DNA): TGTGCCAGCAGTTTGGGGGGGTTCAGTCAGCCCCAGCATTTT.

The chain combines TRBV19 with TRBJ2-7; D is possibly TRBD2 (6 bases). CDR1 and CDR2 (germline): LNHDA, SQIVND (reference sequence). V was cut by 9 bases and J by 4 bases, with 16 bases left in between. CDR3 length equals 13 residues. CDR3 bases: TGTGCCAGCGGTGAGGGACTTACGTACGAGCAGTACTTC. The encoded protein is CASGEGLTYEQYF.

The rearrangement links TRBV7-9 to TRBJ1-6; 7 bases are a match to TRBD1. Trimming took 3 bases from V and 7 from J; bases not matched to a gene: 0. The CDR3 sequence is 13 residues long. The V gene's germline CDR1 is SEHNR and CDR2 FQNEAQ (reference sequence). CDR3 loop: CASSLDRNSPLHF. The CDR3 bases are TGTGCCAGCAGCTTGGACAGGAATTCACCCCTCCACTTT. The full variable domain, with the rest looked up from reference TRBV7-9 and TRBJ1-6, is DTGVSQNPRHKITKRGQNVTFRCDPISEHNRLYWYRQTLGQGPEFLTYFQNEAQLEKSRLLSDRFSAERPKGSFSTLEIQRTEQGDSAMYLCASSLDRNSPLHFGNGTRLTVT.

This clone was detected once. The J gene is TRBJ1-1, the V gene TRBV6-6; D is unclear. Germline V CDR1 and CDR2: MNHNY, SVGAGI (reference sequence). There are 8 residues in the CDR3. Trimming stripped 10 bases from V and 11 bases from J, with 8 bases between. The CDR3 protein is CAIRSAFF. As DNA, the CDR3 is TGTGCCATACGATCGGCTTTCTTT.

The rearrangement joins TRBV6-5 to TRBJ2-6, with D hard to call. The germline V gene has CDR1 MNHEY and CDR2 SVGAGI. The CDR3 runs 14 residues. Trimming cost V 6 bases and J 4 bases, with 10 bases left between them. CDR3 region: CASRIIGGANVLTF. DNA of the CDR3: TGTGCCAGCAGGATAATTGGGGGGGCCAACGTCCTGACTTTC.